This record covers a single T cell receptor (beta chain). What it binds is unknown. Germline is not matched at one junction end, which may reflect a read error. The sample originates from a study of cytomegalovirus exposure and HLA in healthy donors. Study results and limitations: Listed as cytomegalovirus-associated were 170 or so TCR beta chains. In a later analysis, specific HLA alleles were associated with around 17,000 TCR beta sequences at a 0.05 false discovery rate.

The PCR was carried out with 60 Vbeta primers and 13 Jbeta primers. Data came from immunoSEQ multiplex PCR; TCRdb stores just in-frame clones and leaves some out. The sample includes 150,000 to 200,000 clones, over 70% of them seen just once. This CDR3 is built from 14 residues. Germline CDR1 LNHDA, CDR2 SQIVND (reference sequence). The sample consisted of PBMCs. The receptor was derived from a man aged 25-45 years in good health and CMV-seropositive. The rearrangement uses TRBV19 and TRBJ1-6; D possibly corresponds to TRBD1 (5 bases). The CDR3 region is CASRGPLVNSPLRF. As DNA, the CDR3 is TGTGCCAGTAGGGGGCCGTTAGTTAATTCACCCCTCCGCTTT.